A selection of T cell receptor beta chains follows, all from one sample in a study of blood T cell repertoires in COVID-19. Repertoires were generated with immunoSEQ multiplex PCR, while TCRdb's copy carries only in-frame clones and drops some. The sample has 200,000 or so clones; just over 85% are singletons. The sample was PBMCs or T cells enriched from blood (not recorded which). All receptors derive from a woman aged 40 to 49 with acute COVID-19. Both conserved end residues are part of each CDR3. D genes are given only for firm matches. Clone size is not always given. Where it is, it says once, few, many or a class for expanded clones.

J,D,V,size,CDR3,DNA
TRBJ1-1,NA,TRBV25-1,NA,CASSESFPEAFF,TGTGCCAGCAGTGAATCTTTCCCTGAAGCTTTCTTT
TRBJ1-1,NA,TRBV11-2,NA,CASSPEVESGAFF,TGTGCCAGCAGCCCAGAGGTCGAGTCGGGAGCTTTCTTT
TRBJ1-5,TRBD1,TRBV7-9,NA,CASSSGTGGYQPQHF,TGTGCCAGCAGCTCCGGGACAGGGGGCTATCAGCCCCAGCATTTT
TRBJ1-1,NA,TRBV19,NA,CASSIWQGNTEAFF,TGTGCCAGTAGTATTTGGCAGGGGAACACTGAAGCTTTCTTT
TRBJ1-5,NA,TRBV15,few,CATSRWESLQPQHF,TGTGCCACCAGCAGATGGGAGAGCCTCCAGCCCCAGCATTTT
TRBJ2-6,NA,TRBV11-3,NA,CASSLGTGTSGANVLTF,TGTGCCAGCAGCTTAGGAACAGGCACCTCTGGGGCCAACGTCCTGACTTTC
TRBJ2-1,TRBD1,TRBV7-9,NA,CASSQGQGYNEQFF,TGTGCCAGCAGCCAAGGACAGGGTTACAATGAGCAGTTCTTC
TRBJ2-1,NA,TRBV6-6,once,CASSLPYNEQFF,TGTGCCAGCAGCCTCCCGTACAATGAGCAGTTCTTC
TRBJ2-2,NA,TRBV7-3,once,CASSLIRERSNTGELFF,TGTGCCAGCAGCTTAATTAGAGAGCGTTCAAACACCGGGGAGCTGTTTTTT
TRBJ2-5,NA,TRBV25-1,NA,CASSVPSLQEIRETQYF,TGTGCCAGCAGTGTTCCGTCGCTACAGGAGATTCGGGAGACCCAGTACTTC
TRBJ1-4,NA,TRBV28,NA,CASSLRRGTNEKLFF,TGTGCCAGCAGTTTACGTAGGGGGACTAATGAAAAACTGTTTTTT
TRBJ2-7,NA,TRBV4-1,NA,CASSQVEQSPYEQYF,TGCGCCAGCAGCCAAGTGGAACAGAGTCCCTACGAGCAGTACTTC
TRBJ2-2,TRBD1,TRBV18,NA,CASGPGDDRGPRFF,TGTGCCAGCGGACCGGGAGACGACAGGGGGCCCCGGTTTTTT
TRBJ1-2,TRBD1,TRBV30,NA,CARRAGTGSGYTF,TGTGCCCGGAGGGCCGGGACAGGGAGCGGCTACACCTTC
TRBJ2-2,NA,TRBV6-2/TRBV6-3,NA,CASSYSLWGQQDTGELFF,TGTGCCAGCAGTTACTCATTGTGGGGGCAGCAGGACACCGGGGAGCTGTTTTTT
TRBJ1-1,TRBD1,TRBV4-1,once,CASSQECSGTGHWNTEAFF,TGCGCCAGCAGCCAAGAATGTTCCGGGACAGGACACTGGAACACTGAAGCTTTCTTT
TRBJ2-1,NA,TRBV18,NA,CASSEGVISYNEQFF,TGTGCCAGCTCAGAAGGGGTGATCTCCTACAATGAGCAGTTCTTC
TRBJ1-4,NA,TRBV27,once,CASTLNSGDATNEKLFF,TGTGCCAGCACTCTAAATTCGGGTGACGCAACTAATGAAAAACTGTTTTTT
TRBJ1-1,NA,TRBV2,NA,CASTLVPEAFF,TGTGCCAGCACCCTAGTGCCTGAAGCTTTCTTT
TRBJ2-2,NA,TRBV7-9,NA,CASSLVDLAGWSGELFF,TGTGCCAGCAGCTTAGTCGATCTGGCAGGGTGGTCCGGGGAGCTGTTTTTT
TRBJ1-2,TRBD1,TRBV19,NA,CASSASRGVYGYTF,TGTGCCAGTAGTGCGTCCAGGGGGGTCTATGGCTACACCTTC
TRBJ1-2,TRBD1,TRBV19,NA,CASSIGDRDYGYTF,TGTGCCAGTAGTATAGGGGACAGGGATTATGGCTACACCTTC
TRBJ2-1,NA,TRBV2,NA,CASSDPSYNEQFF,TGTGCCAGCAGTGATCCCAGCTACAATGAGCAGTTCTTC
TRBJ2-5,NA,TRBV4-1,NA,CASSHIQETQYF,TGCGCCAGCAGCCACATCCAAGAGACCCAGTACTTC
TRBJ1-1,TRBD1,TRBV3-1/TRBV3-2,NA,CASRPGGSTEAFF,TGTGCCAGCAGGCCAGGGGGAAGCACTGAAGCTTTCTTT
TRBJ2-1,TRBD1,TRBV7-8,NA,CASSQDRGPYNEQFF,TGTGCCAGCAGCCAGGACAGGGGGCCCTACAATGAGCAGTTCTTC
TRBJ1-4,NA,TRBV14,NA,CASSQVFAGELFF,TGTGCCAGCAGCCAAGTCTTCGCGGGGGAACTGTTTTTT
TRBJ1-3,NA,TRBV3-1/TRBV3-2,once,CASSREAGSSGNTIYF,TGTGCCAGCAGCCGCGAAGCGGGGAGCTCTGGAAACACCATATATTTT
TRBJ1-2,TRBD1,TRBV19,few,CASSKDRGGTAYGYTF,TGTGCCAGTAGTAAGGACAGGGGGGGTACGGCCTACGGCTACACCTTC
TRBJ1-1,TRBD1,TRBV7-9,NA,CASSETGSATEAFF,TGTGCCAGCAGCGAGACAGGGTCCGCGACTGAAGCTTTCTTT
TRBJ1-1,NA,TRBV6-5,NA,CASSYFEGARTEAFF,TGTGCCAGCAGTTACTTCGAAGGGGCCCGCACTGAAGCTTTCTTT
TRBJ1-1,TRBD1,TRBV29-1,NA,CSARQGGGINTEAFF,TGCAGCGCGAGACAGGGGGGCGGAATAAACACTGAAGCTTTCTTT
TRBJ2-4,NA,TRBV5-1,NA,CASSLVGGMNIQYF,TGCGCCAGCAGCTTGGTAGGGGGTATGAACATTCAGTACTTC
TRBJ1-2,TRBD1,TRBV5-4,few,CASSLWSWGQQDYGYTF,TGTGCCAGCAGCTTGTGGAGTTGGGGACAGCAAGACTATGGCTACACCTTC
TRBJ1-2,TRBD1,TRBV4-1,NA,CASSRGTGANYGYTF,TGCGCCAGCAGCCGTGGGACAGGAGCTAACTATGGCTACACCTTC
TRBJ1-1,TRBD1,TRBV11-2,NA,CASSPRTGGTGTEAFF,TGTGCCAGCAGTCCCCGGACAGGGGGAACGGGAACTGAAGCTTTCTTT
TRBJ1-1,NA,TRBV19,few,CASSSRGSGTEAFF,TGTGCCAGTAGTTCTAGAGGCTCCGGCACTGAAGCTTTCTTT
TRBJ1-2,NA,TRBV9,NA,CASSPSDPKYGYTF,TGTGCCAGCAGCCCAAGCGACCCTAAATATGGCTACACCTTC
TRBJ1-2,TRBD1,TRBV6-5,NA,CASAPQGAGGYTF,TGTGCCAGCGCTCCCCAGGGGGCTGGTGGCTACACCTTC
TRBJ2-1,NA,TRBV7-2,few,CASSLAPAGSSYNEQFF,TGTGCCAGCAGCTTAGCGCCCGCGGGGAGCTCCTACAATGAGCAGTTCTTC
TRBJ1-6,NA,TRBV4-3,NA,CASSRETGSGSPLHF,TGCGCCAGCAGCCGAGAGACGGGGTCCGGTTCACCCCTCCACTTT
TRBJ1-1,NA,TRBV29-1,NA,CSAESGQNTEAFF,TGCAGCGCCGAAAGCGGCCAGAACACTGAAGCTTTCTTT
TRBJ2-1,TRBD2,TRBV29-1,NA,CSVSTSGGAYEQFF,TGCAGCGTCTCTACTAGCGGGGGGGCCTATGAGCAGTTCTTC
TRBJ1-4,NA,TRBV15,NA,CATSRREGGEKLFF,TGTGCCACCAGCCGCCGGGAGGGGGGAGAAAAACTGTTTTTT
TRBJ2-7,TRBD1,TRBV5-1,NA,CASSGGQGALEQYF,TGCGCCAGCAGTGGGGGACAGGGGGCGCTTGAGCAGTACTTC
TRBJ1-6,NA,TRBV7-2,NA,CASSLSGSGFYNSPLHF,TGTGCCAGCAGCTTGAGCGGGAGTGGCTTCTATAATTCACCCCTCCACTTT
TRBJ2-1,TRBD2,TRBV7-6,NA,CASSRLAEHNNEQFF,TGTGCCAGCAGCCGACTAGCGGAACATAACAATGAGCAGTTCTTC
TRBJ2-1,TRBD2,TRBV10-2,NA,CASTRTSGNSYNEQFF,TGCGCCAGCACGAGGACTAGCGGGAACTCCTACAATGAGCAGTTCTTC
TRBJ2-1,TRBD1,TRBV3-1/TRBV3-2,once,CASSLSGTGGNNEQFF,TGTGCCAGCAGCCTTTCCGGGACAGGGGGTAACAATGAGCAGTTCTTC
TRBJ1-1,NA,TRBV7-9,NA,CASSLVRQLNTEAFF,TGTGCCAGCAGCTTAGTACGACAGTTGAACACTGAAGCTTTCTTT
TRBJ1-3,TRBD1,TRBV5-4,NA,CASSFRDRGSGNTIYF,TGTGCCAGCAGCTTCCGGGACAGGGGCTCTGGAAACACCATATATTTT
TRBJ1-1,NA,TRBV27,NA,CASSSSRTDTEAFF,TGTGCCAGCAGTTCTTCTCGGACAGACACTGAAGCTTTCTTT